The rows below give T cell receptor beta chains drawn from one sample of a study of Ad26.COV2.S vaccination and SARS-CoV-2 variants. Here immunoSEQ multiplex PCR was the method, and the copy in TCRdb shows in-frame clones only, minus some. The table lists approximately 360,000 clones, about 83% of them singletons, with about 8% in the top ten. Sequences were derived from peripheral blood, sampled in a trial of Ad26.COV2.S vaccine versus placebo. The source of these receptors is a person between 18 and 59 years old who received the Ad26.COV2.S COVID-19 vaccine or a placebo. Both conserved end residues are part of each CDR3.

v_call	cdr3_aa
TRBV18	CASSPNRANTEAFF
TRBV5-6	CASSWGHVNGYTF
TRBV7-9	CASSLGGQGATDTQYF
TRBV16	CASSQSIIDGELFF
TRBV5-6	CASSYWTESSYNSPLHF
TRBV5-1	CASRAGSQETQYF
TRBV2	CASYKTGTRDSPLHF
TRBV5-1	CASSLAGSSYNEQFF
TRBV19	CASSIATGGYGYTF
TRBV12-3/TRBV12-4	CASSRVPNSPLHF
TRBV9	CASSPSGGGSYEQYF